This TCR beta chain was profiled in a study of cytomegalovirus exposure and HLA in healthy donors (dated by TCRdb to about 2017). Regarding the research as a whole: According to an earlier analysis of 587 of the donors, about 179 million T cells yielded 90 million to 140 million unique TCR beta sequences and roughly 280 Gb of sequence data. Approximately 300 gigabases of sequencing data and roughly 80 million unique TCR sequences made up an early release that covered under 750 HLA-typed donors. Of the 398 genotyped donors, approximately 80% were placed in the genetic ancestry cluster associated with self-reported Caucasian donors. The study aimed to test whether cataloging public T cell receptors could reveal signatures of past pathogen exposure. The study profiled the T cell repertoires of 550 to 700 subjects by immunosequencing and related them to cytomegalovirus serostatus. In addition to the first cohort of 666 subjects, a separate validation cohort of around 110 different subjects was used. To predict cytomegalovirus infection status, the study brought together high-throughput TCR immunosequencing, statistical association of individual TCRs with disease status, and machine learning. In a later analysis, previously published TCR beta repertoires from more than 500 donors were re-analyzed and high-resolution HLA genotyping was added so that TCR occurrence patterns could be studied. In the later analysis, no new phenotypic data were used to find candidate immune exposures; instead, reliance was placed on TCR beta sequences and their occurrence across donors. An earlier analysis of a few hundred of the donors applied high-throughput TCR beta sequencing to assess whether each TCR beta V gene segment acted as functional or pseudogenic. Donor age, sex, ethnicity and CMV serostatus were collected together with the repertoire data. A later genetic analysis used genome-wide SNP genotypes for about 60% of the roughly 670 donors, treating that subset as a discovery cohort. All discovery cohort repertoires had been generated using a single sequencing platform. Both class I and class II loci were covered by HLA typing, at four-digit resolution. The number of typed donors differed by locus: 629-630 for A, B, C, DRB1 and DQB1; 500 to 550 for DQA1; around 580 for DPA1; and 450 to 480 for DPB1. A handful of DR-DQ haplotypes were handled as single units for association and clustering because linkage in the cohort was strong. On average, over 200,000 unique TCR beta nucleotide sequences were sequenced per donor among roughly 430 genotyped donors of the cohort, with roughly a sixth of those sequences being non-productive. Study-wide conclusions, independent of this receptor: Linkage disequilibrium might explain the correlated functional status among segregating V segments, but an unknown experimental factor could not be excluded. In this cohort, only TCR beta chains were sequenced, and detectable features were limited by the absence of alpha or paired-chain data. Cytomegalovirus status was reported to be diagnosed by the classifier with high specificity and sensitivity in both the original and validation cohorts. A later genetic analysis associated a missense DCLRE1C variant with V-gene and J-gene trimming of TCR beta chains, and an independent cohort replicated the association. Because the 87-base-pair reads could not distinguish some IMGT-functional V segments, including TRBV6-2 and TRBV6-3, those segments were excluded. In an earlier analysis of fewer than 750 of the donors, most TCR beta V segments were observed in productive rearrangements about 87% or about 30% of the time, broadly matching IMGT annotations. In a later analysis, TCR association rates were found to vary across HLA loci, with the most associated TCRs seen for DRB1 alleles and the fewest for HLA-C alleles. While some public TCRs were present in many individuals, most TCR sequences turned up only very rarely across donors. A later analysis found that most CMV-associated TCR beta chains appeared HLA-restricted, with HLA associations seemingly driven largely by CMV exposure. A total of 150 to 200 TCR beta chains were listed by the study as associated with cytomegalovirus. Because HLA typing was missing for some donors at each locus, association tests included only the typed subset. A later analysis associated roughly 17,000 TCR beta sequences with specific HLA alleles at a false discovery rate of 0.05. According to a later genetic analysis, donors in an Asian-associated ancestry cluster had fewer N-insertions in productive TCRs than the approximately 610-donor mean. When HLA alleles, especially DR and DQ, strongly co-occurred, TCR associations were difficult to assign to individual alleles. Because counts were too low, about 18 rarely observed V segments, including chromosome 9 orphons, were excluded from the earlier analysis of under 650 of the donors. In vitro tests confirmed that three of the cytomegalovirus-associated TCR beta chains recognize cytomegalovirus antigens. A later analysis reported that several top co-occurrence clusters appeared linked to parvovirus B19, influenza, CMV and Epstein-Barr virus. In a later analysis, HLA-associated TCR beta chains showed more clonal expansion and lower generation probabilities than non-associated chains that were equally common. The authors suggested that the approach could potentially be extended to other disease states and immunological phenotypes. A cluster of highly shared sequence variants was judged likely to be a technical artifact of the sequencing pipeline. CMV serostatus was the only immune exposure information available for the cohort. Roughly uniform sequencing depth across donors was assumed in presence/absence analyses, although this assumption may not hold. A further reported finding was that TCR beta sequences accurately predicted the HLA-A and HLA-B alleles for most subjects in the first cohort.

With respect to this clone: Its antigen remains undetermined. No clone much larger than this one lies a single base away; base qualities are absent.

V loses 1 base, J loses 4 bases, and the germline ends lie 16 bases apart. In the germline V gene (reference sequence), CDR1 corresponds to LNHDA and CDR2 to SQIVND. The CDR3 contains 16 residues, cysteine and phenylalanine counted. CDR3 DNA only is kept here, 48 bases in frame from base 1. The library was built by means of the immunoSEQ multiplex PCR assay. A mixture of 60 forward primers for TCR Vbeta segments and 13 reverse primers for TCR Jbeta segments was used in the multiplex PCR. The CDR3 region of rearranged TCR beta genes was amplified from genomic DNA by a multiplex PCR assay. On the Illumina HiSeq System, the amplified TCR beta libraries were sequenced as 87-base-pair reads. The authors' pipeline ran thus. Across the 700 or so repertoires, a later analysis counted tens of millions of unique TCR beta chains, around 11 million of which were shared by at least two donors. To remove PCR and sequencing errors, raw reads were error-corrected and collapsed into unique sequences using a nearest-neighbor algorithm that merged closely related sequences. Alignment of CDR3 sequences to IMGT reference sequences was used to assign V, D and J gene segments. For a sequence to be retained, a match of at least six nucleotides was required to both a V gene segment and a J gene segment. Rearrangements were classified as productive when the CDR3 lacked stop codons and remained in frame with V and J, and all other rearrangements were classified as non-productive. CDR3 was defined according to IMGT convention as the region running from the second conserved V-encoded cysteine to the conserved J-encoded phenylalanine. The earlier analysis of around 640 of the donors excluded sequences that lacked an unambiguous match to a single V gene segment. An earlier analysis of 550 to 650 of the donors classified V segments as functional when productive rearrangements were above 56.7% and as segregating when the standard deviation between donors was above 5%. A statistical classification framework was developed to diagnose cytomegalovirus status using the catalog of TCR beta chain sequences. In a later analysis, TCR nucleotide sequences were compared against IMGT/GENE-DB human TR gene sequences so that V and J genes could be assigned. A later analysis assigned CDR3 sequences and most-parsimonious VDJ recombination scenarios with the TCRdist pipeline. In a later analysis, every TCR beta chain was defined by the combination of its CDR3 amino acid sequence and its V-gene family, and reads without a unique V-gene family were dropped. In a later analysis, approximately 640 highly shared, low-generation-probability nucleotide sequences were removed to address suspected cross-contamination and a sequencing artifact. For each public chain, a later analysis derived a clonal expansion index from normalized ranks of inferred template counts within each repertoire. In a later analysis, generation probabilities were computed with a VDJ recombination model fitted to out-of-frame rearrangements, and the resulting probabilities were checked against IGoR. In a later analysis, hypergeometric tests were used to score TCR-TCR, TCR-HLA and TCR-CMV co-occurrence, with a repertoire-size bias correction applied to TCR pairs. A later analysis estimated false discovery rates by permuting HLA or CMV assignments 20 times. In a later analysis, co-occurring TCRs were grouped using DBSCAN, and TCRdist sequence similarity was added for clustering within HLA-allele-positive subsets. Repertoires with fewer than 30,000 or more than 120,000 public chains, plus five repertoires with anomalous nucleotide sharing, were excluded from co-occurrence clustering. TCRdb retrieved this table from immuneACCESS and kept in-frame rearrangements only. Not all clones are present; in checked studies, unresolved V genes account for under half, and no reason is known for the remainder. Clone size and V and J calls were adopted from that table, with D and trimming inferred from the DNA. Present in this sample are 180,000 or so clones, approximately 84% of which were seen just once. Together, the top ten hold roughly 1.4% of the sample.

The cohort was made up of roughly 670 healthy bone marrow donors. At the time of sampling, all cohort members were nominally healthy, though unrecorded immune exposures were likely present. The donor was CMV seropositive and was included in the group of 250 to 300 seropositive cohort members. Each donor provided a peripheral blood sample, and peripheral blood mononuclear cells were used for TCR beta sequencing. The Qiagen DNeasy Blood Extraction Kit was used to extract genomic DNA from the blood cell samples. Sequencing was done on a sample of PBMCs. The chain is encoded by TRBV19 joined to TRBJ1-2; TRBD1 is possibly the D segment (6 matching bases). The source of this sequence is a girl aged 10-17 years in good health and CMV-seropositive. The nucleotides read TGTGCCAGTAGTATAGGCTTCACAGGGACCGGCTATGGCTACACCTTC. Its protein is CASSIGFTGTGYGYTF.